This TCR beta chain is from a study of cytomegalovirus exposure and HLA in healthy donors. Overall study: Some 80 million unique TCRs from HLA-typed donors were held in an early data release. General observations from the study: The Asian-associated ancestry cluster reportedly had fewer N-insertions than the approximately 670-donor mean in a later analysis. Analysis performed later showed TCR beta chains linked to HLA being more clonally expanded than equally common others.

This clone was counted a few times. No antigen is known for it. In the PCR, 60 Vbeta and 13 Jbeta primers were used. Some clones are missing from TCRdb's copy, which holds only in-frame ones; the method was immunoSEQ multiplex PCR. The sample lists about 140,000 clones, over 50% occurring once. Nominal health characterized the donors when sampled, though unrecorded immune exposures were likely. Input material: PBMCs. The receptor comes from a human donor in good health.

CDR3 protein: CASSMVVRKGGSVSRETQYF. CDR3 nucleotide sequence: TGTGCCAGTAGTATGGTTGTGAGGAAAGGGGGCTCTGTGAGTCGAGAGACCCAGTACTTC. V gene TRBV19 combines with J gene TRBJ2-5, with 7 bases aligning to TRBD1. Germline V gene data show CDR1 as LNHDA and CDR2 as SQIVND (reference sequence). Unmatched junction bases numbered 23, after V lost 3 bases and J lost 4 bases. This CDR3 is 20 amino acids long.